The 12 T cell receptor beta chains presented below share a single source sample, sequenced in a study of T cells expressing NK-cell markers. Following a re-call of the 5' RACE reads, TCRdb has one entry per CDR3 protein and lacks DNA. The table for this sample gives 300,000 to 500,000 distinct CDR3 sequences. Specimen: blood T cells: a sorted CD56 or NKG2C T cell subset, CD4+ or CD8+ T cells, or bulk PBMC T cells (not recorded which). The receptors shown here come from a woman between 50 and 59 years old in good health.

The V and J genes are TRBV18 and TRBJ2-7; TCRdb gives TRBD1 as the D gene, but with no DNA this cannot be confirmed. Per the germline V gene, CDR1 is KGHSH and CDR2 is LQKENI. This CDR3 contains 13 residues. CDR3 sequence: CASSPSTGNEQYF.

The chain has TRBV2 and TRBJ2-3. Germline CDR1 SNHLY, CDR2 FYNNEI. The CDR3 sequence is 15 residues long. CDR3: CASSDRPSSTDTQYF.

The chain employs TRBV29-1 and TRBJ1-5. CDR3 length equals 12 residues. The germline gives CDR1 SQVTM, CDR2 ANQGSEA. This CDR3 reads CSAASSNQPQHF.

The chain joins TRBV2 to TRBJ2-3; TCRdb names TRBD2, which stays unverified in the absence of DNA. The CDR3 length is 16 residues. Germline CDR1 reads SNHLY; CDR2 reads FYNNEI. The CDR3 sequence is CASSETSGGRTDTQYF.

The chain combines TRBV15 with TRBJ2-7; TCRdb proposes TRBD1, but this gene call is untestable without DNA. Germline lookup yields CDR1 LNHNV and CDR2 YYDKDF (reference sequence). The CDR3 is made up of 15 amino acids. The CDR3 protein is CATSGPGQGGREQYF.

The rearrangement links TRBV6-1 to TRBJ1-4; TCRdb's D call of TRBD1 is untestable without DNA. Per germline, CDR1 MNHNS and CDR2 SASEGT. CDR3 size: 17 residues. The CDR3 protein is CASSEGQGVLVSGKLFF.

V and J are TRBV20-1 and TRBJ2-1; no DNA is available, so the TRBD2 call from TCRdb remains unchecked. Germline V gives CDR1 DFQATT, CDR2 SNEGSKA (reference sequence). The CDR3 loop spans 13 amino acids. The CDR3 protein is CSARAPSYNEQFF.

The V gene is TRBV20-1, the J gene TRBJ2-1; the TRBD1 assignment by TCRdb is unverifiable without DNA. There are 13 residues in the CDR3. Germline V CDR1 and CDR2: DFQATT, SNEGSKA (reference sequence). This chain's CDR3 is CSAPGTGVHEQFF.

Here the CDR3 reads CASSSAGQQAFF. The chain uses TRBV27 and TRBJ1-1; the TCRdb D gene call, TRBD1, has no DNA to confirm it. Per the germline V gene, CDR1 is MNHEY and CDR2 is SMNVEV (reference sequence). The CDR3 sequence is 12 residues long.

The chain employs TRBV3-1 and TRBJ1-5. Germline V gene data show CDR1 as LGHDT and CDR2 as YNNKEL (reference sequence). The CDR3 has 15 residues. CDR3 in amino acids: CASSLSTMNNQPQHF.

This chain's CDR3 is CASSPRDRSSYNEQFF. The genes are TRBV9 and TRBJ2-1; the D gene TCRdb calls, TRBD1, cannot be checked with no DNA. There are 16 residues in the CDR3. CDR1 and CDR2 (germline): SGDLS, YYNGEE.

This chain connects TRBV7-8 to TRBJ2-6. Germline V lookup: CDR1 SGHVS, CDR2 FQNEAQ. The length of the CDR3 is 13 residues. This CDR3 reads CASSGYGANVLTF.